Listed below are T cell receptor beta chains from one sample, sequenced in a study of blood T cell repertoires in COVID-19. Measured with immunoSEQ multiplex PCR; TCRdb has only the in-frame clones, and not every one. The sample lists 230,000 or so clones, about 91% seen once, with under 2.5% in the top ten. The specimen sequenced was PBMCs or T cells enriched from blood (not recorded which). These receptors came from a woman in her thirties or forties with acute COVID-19. Both conserved end residues are part of each CDR3. The order of the fields is V gene, J gene, D gene, CDR3 protein. D genes are given only for firm matches.

TRBV9	TRBJ1-6	TRBD1	CASSVGPGQGRSSPLHF
TRBV19	TRBJ2-2	.	CASGQVGGIPNTGELFF
TRBV7-8	TRBJ1-2	.	CASSLEGVEGWGFGYTF
TRBV5-4	TRBJ2-2	.	CASSLDRAGTGELFF
TRBV11-2	TRBJ1-5	.	CASSLRGMSNQPQHF
TRBV9	TRBJ1-1	TRBD1	CASSVGGGPLEAFF
TRBV24-1	TRBJ2-5	TRBD2	CATSDPSGGQETQYF
TRBV29-1	TRBJ2-1	.	CSVEGRSDSYNEQFF
TRBV2	TRBJ1-2	.	CASRVQGGGFGYTF
TRBV24-1	TRBJ2-1	.	CATSDPSTGNEQFF
TRBV12-5	TRBJ1-1	.	CASGFPPDTEAFF
TRBV15	TRBJ2-7	TRBD2	CATSRDPREGEQYF
TRBV6-5	TRBJ2-1	TRBD2	CASRRAGVSYNEQFF
TRBV4-2	TRBJ2-7	.	CASSQEGRGTYEQYF
TRBV29-1	TRBJ1-2	.	CSVDLQGSDGYTF
TRBV10-3	TRBJ2-2	.	CAISGEQGPTGELFF